This section outlines one T cell receptor (beta chain) sequence together with its context. This clonotype was counted a few times. Its antigen is unknown. Within one base of it there is no much larger clone, and no base qualities were kept. The sample originates from a study of response to subunit inactivated influenza vaccine (dated by TCRdb to about 2018). Study-wide context: Deep quantitative T cell receptor repertoire profiling was used in the study to track responses to a trivalent subunit inactivated influenza vaccine.

The library was obtained by RT-PCR. The instrument given in TCRdb is Illumina HiSeq 2500. TCRdb cleaned the public reads at Q25 with fastp, built clones with MiXCR and kept in-frame beta chains. Every distinct CDR3 protein forms one entry, paired with its most common genes and DNA. The sample table lists more than 450,000 distinct CDR3 sequences, around 11% of them with a count of one. Of the sample, around 10% is held by the ten largest clones. The CDR3 numbers 15 residues from cysteine through phenylalanine. Only the CDR3 part of the read is kept: 45 bases, read in frame from the first base. CDR1 and CDR2 were assigned from the germline V gene as SNHLY and FYNNEI. At the junction V is shortened by 6 bases and J by 8 bases, with 20 bases in between. Study-wide conclusions, independent of this receptor: It was suggested by the authors that each seasonal influenza vaccination may recruit only a limited number of new T cells.

The data also belong to a second study, concerning T cells expressing NK-cell markers. Per that second paper: 5'RACE template switching, by which a universal primer site and unique molecular identifiers were added, was used to make TCR beta cDNA libraries. TCR beta-chain repertoires were profiled in sorted CD3+CD56+NKG2C+, CD3+CD56+NKG2C- and CD3+CD56-NKG2C+ T-cell subsets from eight donors. Of the eight sequenced donors, seven were found to be HCMV-seropositive and one was found to be HCMV-seronegative. In several experiments an anti-gammadeltaTCR antibody was added to restrict sorting to alphabetaTCR-expressing T cells. For roughly 6 donors, the dominant CD3+CD56+NKG2C+ clonotypes were among the top 10 CD8+ clonotypes and accounted for about 1.0-7.5% of CD8+ T cells. Those dominant clonotypes were again the most abundant among CD3+CD56-NKG2C+ cells in a handful of donors, at roughly 25-65%. Whether the expanded NKG2C-expressing T cell clones were specific for HCMV antigens remained unclear. Randomly selected healthy volunteers, three men and five women, were used as the eight sequenced donors. HCMV serostatus was determined by detecting HCMV-specific IgG in serum with a commercial ELISA kit. Peripheral blood mononuclear cells were isolated from blood by Ficoll density gradient centrifugation. For roughly 6 donors, bulk peripheral blood T-cell repertoires were also sequenced from unsorted PBMC. cDNA synthesis was primed from the TCR beta constant segment, followed by two successive PCR amplification steps. The libraries were sequenced on Illumina HiSeq 2000/2500, MiSeq or NextSeq, producing 2 x 150 bp reads. MIGEC handled demultiplexing of the reads and grouping by UMI, while MiTCR was used to assemble and quantify clonotypes. To exclude erroneous sequences, any TCR cDNA sequence not supported by at least two reads was discarded. The tcR package was used for downstream repertoire analysis, with clonotypes matched between fractions based on CDR3 nucleotide sequence plus V segment. Antigen specificity was annotated against VDJdb with VDJmatch, allowing one amino acid substitution in CDR3.

The sequence is built from TRBV2 and TRBJ1-5; the best D guess is TRBD1, with 6 bases matching. The specimen comprised PBMCs from blood, sampled on the day of vaccination. The sequence was obtained from a man aged 50-59 years who received an inactivated influenza vaccine. Donor details come from another sample of the same person, matched by shared clones. The CDR3 corresponds to CASSYGTLSREPQHF. The DNA reads as follows: TGTGCCAGCAGCTACGGGACACTTAGTCGGGAGCCCCAGCATTTT.